The 19 T cell receptor beta chains reported below all come from one sample, sequenced in a study of blood T cell repertoires in COVID-19. The repertoire was sequenced with immunoSEQ multiplex PCR; TCRdb's copy has only in-frame clones and lacks some. The table shows 15,000 to 20,000 clones, with about nine tenths occurring only once. The sequenced sample was peripheral blood. All receptors derive from a human donor in a cohort sampled during active COVID-19.

The chain uses TRBV4-1 and TRBJ2-1, with 15 positions matching TRBD2. Germline values: CDR1 MGHRA, CDR2 YSYEKL. Trimming removed 5 bases from V and 0 bases from J; junction bases left unmatched: 11. The CDR3 extends over 20 amino acids. The DNA of the CDR3 is TGCGCCAGCAGCAAAACCGGGACTAGCGGGGGGACCAGCTCCTACAATGAGCAGTTCTTC. This encodes CASSKTGTSGGTSSYNEQFF.

This chain joins TRBV3-1 (or the pseudogene TRBV3-2) and TRBJ2-5; no clear D gene. The CDR3 totals 13 residues. Germline loops: CDR1 LGHDT, CDR2 YNNKEL (reference sequence). V was clipped by 4 bases and J by 2 bases, with 8 bases between them. In DNA form, the CDR3 reads TGTGCCAGCAGCCTCGGCGGACAAGAGACCCAGTACTTC. Protein: CASSLGGQETQYF.

The chain joins TRBV7-2 to TRBJ2-1; 14 bases agree with TRBD2. Losses at the gene ends were 4 bases for V and 11 bases for J; bases not matched to a gene: 7. Germline-derived CDR1 and CDR2 are SGHTA and FQGNSA. This CDR3 has 15 amino acids. This CDR3 is CASSSPGLAGAKQFF. CDR3 DNA sequence: TGTGCCAGCAGCTCACCGGGACTAGCGGGGGCTAAGCAGTTCTTC.

The chain recombines TRBV30 with TRBJ1-6; D unresolved. CDR1 is GTSNPN and CDR2 is SVGIG in the germline V gene (reference sequence). V gave up 3 bases and J gave up 4 bases, with 7 bases separating them. This CDR3 spans 13 amino acids. CDR3 in DNA: TGTGCCTGGAGGCTCGGGTATAATTCACCCCTCCACTTT. Translating it yields CAWRLGYNSPLHF.

J is TRBJ1-5 and V is TRBV30; possible D gene TRBD1, 6 bases. V lost 3 bases, J lost 0 bases, and 18 bases lay in between. This CDR3 region has 17 residues. Germline CDR1 is GTSNPN and CDR2 is SVGIG (reference sequence). The CDR3 DNA reads TGTGCCTGGAGAAAACAGGGAAATCCTTATAGCAATCAGCCCCAGCATTTT. It is translated as CAWRKQGNPYSNQPQHF.

This clone rates as large. The rearrangement joins TRBV6-5 to TRBJ2-1; no firm D call. The CDR3 covers 13 residues. The V end lost 2 bases, the J end lost 5 bases, and 7 bases lay between the germline ends. Germline CDR1 is MNHEY and CDR2 is SVGAGI. The CDR3 here is CASSYSENNEQFF. Here the CDR3 DNA reads TGTGCCAGCAGTTACAGTGAGAACAATGAGCAGTTCTTC.

The chain is built from TRBV5-5 and TRBJ1-5, with 7 positions matching TRBD1. Per the germline V gene, CDR1 is SGHKS and CDR2 is YYEKEE (reference sequence). V was pared by 0 bases and J by 6 bases, with 9 bases of the junction left unmatched. The CDR3 is 16 residues long. CDR3 sequence (DNA): TGTGCCAGCAGCTTGGGGGCAGGGGGTTTAGGTCAGCCCCAGCATTTT. Its translation is CASSLGAGGLGQPQHF.

The genes are TRBV7-3 and TRBJ2-7; tentative D call: TRBD1 (5 bases). Between the trimmed V and J ends, which lost 1 base and 6 bases, there was a span of 13 bases. The CDR3 contains 14 residues. Germline CDR1 is SGHTA and CDR2 is FQGTGA. The CDR3 nucleotides read TGTGCCAGCAGCTTAAGGGCCGGACACAGCGAGCAGTACTTC. This codes for CASSLRAGHSEQYF.

The CDR3 reads CASSFPAYRGETEAFF. The CDR3 coding sequence is TGTGCCAGCAGCTTTCCCGCGTACAGGGGTGAGACTGAAGCTTTCTTT. This chain links TRBV7-9 with TRBJ1-1, with 7 nucleotides matching TRBD1. CDR1 is SEHNR and CDR2 is FQNEAQ in the germline V gene (reference sequence). The CDR3 spans 16 residues. V shed 3 bases, J shed 5 bases, and the junction held 12 bases outside the gene matches.

The J gene is TRBJ1-2, the V gene TRBV9; D call uncertain. The CDR3 loop spans 13 amino acids. V lost 3 bases, J lost 8 bases, and 14 bases lay in between. Germline CDR1 reads SGDLS; CDR2 reads YYNGEE. CDR3 bases: TGTGCCAGCAGCGCCCGGTTTGTGTTCGGCTACACCTTC. As protein: CASSARFVFGYTF.

The rearrangement joins TRBV5-4 to TRBJ1-1; no definite D call. V was cut by 0 bases and J by 7 bases, with 7 bases left in between. Germline assignment: CDR1 SGHNT and CDR2 YYREEE (reference sequence). The CDR3 covers 12 residues. CDR3 region: CASSLVSSEAFF. CDR3 nucleotide sequence: TGTGCCAGCAGCTTGGTTTCCAGTGAAGCTTTCTTT.

The CDR3 region is CATSRGGGAEDTQYF. The CDR3 DNA is TGTGCCACCAGTCGAGGCGGGGGGGCAGAGGATACGCAGTATTTT. This chain links TRBV15 with TRBJ2-3; 9 bases match TRBD2. Germline trimming cut 6 bases from V and 6 bases from J; bases unmatched to any gene: 10. The CDR3 totals 15 residues. Germline V gene sequence: CDR1 LNHNV, CDR2 YYDKDF (reference sequence).

This clone was observed a single time. The rearrangement uses TRBV9 and TRBJ1-2, with 7 positions matching TRBD1. The length of the CDR3 is 15 residues. After removal of 6 bases from V and 6 bases from J, the junction contained 14 bases not matched to a gene. The germline V gene has CDR1 SGDLS and CDR2 YYNGEE. The CDR3 here is CASTQGVGEVDGYTF. The CDR3, as DNA: TGTGCCAGCACCCAGGGGGTGGGGGAAGTAGATGGCTACACCTTC.

The count of this clone is one. This chain uses TRBV5-5 with TRBJ1-1; TRBD1 matches 10 bases. The CDR3 has 14 amino acids. V lost 4 bases, J lost 10 bases, and 10 bases stayed unmatched. CDR1 is SGHKS and CDR2 is YYEKEE in the germline V gene (reference sequence). The CDR3 region is CASSPKDRGLGAFF. The CDR3 DNA reads as TGTGCCAGCAGCCCTAAAGACAGGGGGCTCGGAGCTTTCTTT.

Only one count was recorded for this clone. The V and J genes are TRBV7-9 and TRBJ1-2; weak D call: TRBD1 (6 bases). Germline V lookup: CDR1 SEHNR, CDR2 FQNEAQ (reference sequence). CDR3 length: 12 residues. Trimming shortened V by 4 bases and J by 5 bases, and 8 bases separated the two germline ends. The CDR3 spells CASSSGQYGYTF. The CDR3 region has the DNA TGTGCCAGCAGCTCCGGACAGTATGGCTACACCTTC.

This chain uses TRBV13 with TRBJ1-1, with a tentative D call TRBD1 (5 bases). The CDR3 has 13 amino acids. CDR1 PRHDT and CDR2 FYEKMQ come from the germline V gene (reference sequence). Trimming shortened V by 6 bases and J by 4 bases, and 12 bases separated the two germline ends. CDR3 residues: CASRLRGGTEAFF. CDR3 coding DNA: TGTGCCAGCAGATTGCGCGGGGGCACTGAAGCTTTCTTT.

The chain employs TRBV29-1 and TRBJ1-1; 7 bases map to TRBD1. The ends lost 4 bases at V and 9 bases at J; junction bases unmatched: 14. Germline assignment: CDR1 SQVTM and CDR2 ANQGSEA. The CDR3 sequence is 14 residues long. CDR3 protein: CSVAPRTGTGKAFF. The CDR3 coding sequence is TGCAGCGTTGCCCCCCGGACAGGAACGGGAAAAGCTTTCTTT.

The genes are TRBV5-5 and TRBJ1-2; the D gene is possibly TRBD1 (5 bases). The CDR3 consists of 15 residues. Germline CDR1 reads SGHKS; CDR2 reads YYEKEE (reference sequence). V was clipped by 3 bases and J by 8 bases, with 20 bases between them. The CDR3 bases are TGTGCCAGCAGCTCCACCCCGGGGGACCCTCGGGGCTACACCTTC. Amino acids: CASSSTPGDPRGYTF.

The chain is built from TRBV19 and TRBJ2-1; no reliable D call. CDR3 size: 13 residues. Germline CDR1 LNHDA, CDR2 SQIVND (reference sequence). V was pared by 5 bases and J by 4 bases, with 9 bases between. The CDR3 here is CASSARAYNEQFF. The CDR3 bases are TGTGCCAGTAGTGCCCGCGCATACAATGAGCAGTTCTTC.